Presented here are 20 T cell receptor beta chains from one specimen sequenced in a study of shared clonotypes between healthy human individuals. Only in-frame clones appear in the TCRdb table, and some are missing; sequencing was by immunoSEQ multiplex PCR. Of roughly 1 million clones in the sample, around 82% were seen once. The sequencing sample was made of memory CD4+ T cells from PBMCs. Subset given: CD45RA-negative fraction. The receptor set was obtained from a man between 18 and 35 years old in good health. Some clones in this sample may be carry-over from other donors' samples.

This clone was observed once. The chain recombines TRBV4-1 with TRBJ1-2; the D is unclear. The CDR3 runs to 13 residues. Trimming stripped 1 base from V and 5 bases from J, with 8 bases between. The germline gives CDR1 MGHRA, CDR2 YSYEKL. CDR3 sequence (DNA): TGCGCCAGCAGCCAAGTAATCCCTTATGGCTACACCTTC. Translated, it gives CASSQVIPYGYTF.

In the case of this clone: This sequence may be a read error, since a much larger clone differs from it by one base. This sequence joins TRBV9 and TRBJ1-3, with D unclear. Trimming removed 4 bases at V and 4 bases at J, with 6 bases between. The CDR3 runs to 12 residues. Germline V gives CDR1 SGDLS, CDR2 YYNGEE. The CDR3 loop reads CASSSEGNTIYF. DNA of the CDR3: TGTGCCAGCAGCTCAGAGGGAAACACCATATATTTT.

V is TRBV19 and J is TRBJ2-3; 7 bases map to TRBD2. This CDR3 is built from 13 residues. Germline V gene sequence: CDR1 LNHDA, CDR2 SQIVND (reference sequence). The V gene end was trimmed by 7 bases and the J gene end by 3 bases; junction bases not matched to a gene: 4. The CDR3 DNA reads TGTGCCAGTAATTACGGGGGGACAGATACGCAGTATTTT. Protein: CASNYGGTDTQYF.

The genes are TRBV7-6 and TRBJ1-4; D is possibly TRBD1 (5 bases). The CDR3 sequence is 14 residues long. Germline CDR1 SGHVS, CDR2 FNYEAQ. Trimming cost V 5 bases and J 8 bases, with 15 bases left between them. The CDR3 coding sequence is TGTGCCAGCAGCCCACAGACAGCTCCCGAAAAACTGTTTTTT. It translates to CASSPQTAPEKLFF.

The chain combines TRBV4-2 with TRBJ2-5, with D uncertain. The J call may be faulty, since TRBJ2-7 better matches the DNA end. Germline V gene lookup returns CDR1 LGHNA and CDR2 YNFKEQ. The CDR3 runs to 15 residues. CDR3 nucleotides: TGTGCCAGCAGCCAGGCGGTTTACTCATCCTACGAGCAGTACTTC. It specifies CASSQAVYSSYEQYF.

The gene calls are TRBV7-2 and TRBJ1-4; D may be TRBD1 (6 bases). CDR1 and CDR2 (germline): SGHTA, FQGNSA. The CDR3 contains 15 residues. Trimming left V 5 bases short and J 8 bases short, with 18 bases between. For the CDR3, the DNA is TGTGCCAGCAGCCAAATGGGGGGGGCTGGAGAAAAACTGTTTTTT. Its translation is CASSQMGGAGEKLFF.

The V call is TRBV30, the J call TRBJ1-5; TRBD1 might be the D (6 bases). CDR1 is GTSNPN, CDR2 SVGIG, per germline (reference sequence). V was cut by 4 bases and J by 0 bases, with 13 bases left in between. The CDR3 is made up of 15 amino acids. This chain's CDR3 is CAWKQGQYSNQPQHF. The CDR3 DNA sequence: TGTGCCTGGAAACAGGGCCAATATAGCAATCAGCCCCAGCATTTT.

In DNA form, the CDR3 reads TGTGCCAGCTCACGGACAGGGTACGACGAGCAGTACTTC. It translates to CASSRTGYDEQYF. The V call is TRBV2, the J call TRBJ2-7, with 8 bases matching TRBD1. With V trimmed by 8 bases and J by 5 bases, 8 bases remained unmatched. The CDR3 runs 13 residues. Germline CDR1 reads SNHLY; CDR2 reads FYNNEI.

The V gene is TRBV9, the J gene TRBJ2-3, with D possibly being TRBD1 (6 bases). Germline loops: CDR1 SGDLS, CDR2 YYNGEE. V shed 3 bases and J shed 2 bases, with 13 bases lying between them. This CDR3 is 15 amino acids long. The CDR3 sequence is CASSGRQALTDTQYF. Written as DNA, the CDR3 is TGTGCCAGCAGCGGACGACAGGCGCTCACAGATACGCAGTATTTT. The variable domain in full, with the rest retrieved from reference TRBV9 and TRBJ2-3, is DSGVTQTPKHLITATGQRVTLRCSPRSGDLSVYWYQQSLDQGLQFLIQYYNGEERAKGNILERFSAQQFPDLHSELNLSSLELGDSALYFCASSGRQALTDTQYFGPGTRLTVL.

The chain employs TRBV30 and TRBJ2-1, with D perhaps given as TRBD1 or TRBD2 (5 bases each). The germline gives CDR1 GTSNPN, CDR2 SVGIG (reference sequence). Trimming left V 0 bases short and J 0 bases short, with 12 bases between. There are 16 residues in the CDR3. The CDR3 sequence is CAWSVLRGASYNEQFF. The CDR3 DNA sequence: TGTGCCTGGAGTGTACTTCGAGGGGCCTCCTACAATGAGCAGTTCTTC.

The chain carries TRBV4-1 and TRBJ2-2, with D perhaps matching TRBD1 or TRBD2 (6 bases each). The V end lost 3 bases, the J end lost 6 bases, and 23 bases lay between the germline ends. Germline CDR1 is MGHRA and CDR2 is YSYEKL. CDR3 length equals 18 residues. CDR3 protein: CASSQSFHRGRGAGELFF. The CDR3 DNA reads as TGCGCCAGCAGCCAGTCTTTTCACCGGGGGCGCGGAGCCGGGGAGCTGTTTTTT.

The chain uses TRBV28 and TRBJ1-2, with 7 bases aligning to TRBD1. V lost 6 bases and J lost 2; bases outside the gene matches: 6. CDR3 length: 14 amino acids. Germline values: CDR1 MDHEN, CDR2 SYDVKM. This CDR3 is CASRPSGQNYGYTF. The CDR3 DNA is TGTGCCAGCAGACCCTCGGGACAGAACTATGGCTACACCTTC.

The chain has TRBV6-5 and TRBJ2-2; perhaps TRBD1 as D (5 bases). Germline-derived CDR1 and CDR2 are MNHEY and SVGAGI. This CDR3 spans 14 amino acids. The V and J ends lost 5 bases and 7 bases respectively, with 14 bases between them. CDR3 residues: CASSKMGPGGELFF. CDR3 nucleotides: TGTGCCAGCAGTAAAATGGGGCCCGGCGGGGAGCTGTTTTTT.

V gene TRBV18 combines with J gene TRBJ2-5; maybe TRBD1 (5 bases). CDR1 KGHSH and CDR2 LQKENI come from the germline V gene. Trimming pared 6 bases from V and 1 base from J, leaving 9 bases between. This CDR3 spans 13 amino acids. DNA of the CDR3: TGTGCCAGCTCTTCCGACAGCCAAGAGACCCAGTACTTC. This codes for CASSSDSQETQYF.

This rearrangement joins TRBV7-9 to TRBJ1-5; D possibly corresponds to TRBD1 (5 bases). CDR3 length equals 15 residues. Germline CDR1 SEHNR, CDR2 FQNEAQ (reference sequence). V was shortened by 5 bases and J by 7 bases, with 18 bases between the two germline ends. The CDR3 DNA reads TGTGCCAGCAGCCTCGAAGGGGCAGCGGGCCAGCCCCAGCATTTT. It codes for CASSLEGAAGQPQHF.

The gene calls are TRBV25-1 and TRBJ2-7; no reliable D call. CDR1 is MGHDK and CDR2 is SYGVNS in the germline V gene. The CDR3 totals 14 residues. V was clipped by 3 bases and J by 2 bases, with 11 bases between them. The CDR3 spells CASSEIYPTYEQYF. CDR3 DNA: TGTGCCAGCAGTGAGATATATCCGACCTACGAGCAGTACTTC.

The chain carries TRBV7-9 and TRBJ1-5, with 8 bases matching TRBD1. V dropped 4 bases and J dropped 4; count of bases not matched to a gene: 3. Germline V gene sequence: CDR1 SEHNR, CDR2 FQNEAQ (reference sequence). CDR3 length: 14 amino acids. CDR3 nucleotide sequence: TGTGCCAGCAGCTATGGACAGGGAAATCAGCCCCAGCATTTT. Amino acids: CASSYGQGNQPQHF.

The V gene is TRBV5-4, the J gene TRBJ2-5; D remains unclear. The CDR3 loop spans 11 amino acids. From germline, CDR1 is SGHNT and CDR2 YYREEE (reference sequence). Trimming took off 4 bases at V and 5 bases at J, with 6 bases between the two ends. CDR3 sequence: CASSRSETQYF. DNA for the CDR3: TGTGCCAGCAGCCGAAGCGAGACCCAGTACTTC.

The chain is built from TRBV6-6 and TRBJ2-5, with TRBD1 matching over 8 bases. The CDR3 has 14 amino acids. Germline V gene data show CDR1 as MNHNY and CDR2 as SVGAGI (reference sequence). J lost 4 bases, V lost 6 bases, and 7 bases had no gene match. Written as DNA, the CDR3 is TGTGCCAGCAGGCGTCAGGGGGCGGGAGAGACCCAGTACTTC. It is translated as CASRRQGAGETQYF.

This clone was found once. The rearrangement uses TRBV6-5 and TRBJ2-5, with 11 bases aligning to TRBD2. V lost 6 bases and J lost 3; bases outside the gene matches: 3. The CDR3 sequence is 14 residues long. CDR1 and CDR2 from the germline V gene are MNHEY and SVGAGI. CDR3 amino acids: CASRGLAAEETQYF. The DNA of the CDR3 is TGTGCCAGCAGGGGACTAGCGGCTGAAGAGACCCAGTACTTC.